Listed here are 16 T cell receptor beta chains from one sample, sequenced in a study of blood T cell repertoires in COVID-19. Profiled with immunoSEQ multiplex PCR; TCRdb holds only in-frame clones, not every one. The sample gives approximately 290,000 clones, roughly 84% of which show up once; 15% to 19% is in the top ten. The sample comprised peripheral blood. Receptors originate from a person aged 65-85 years with COVID-19, enrolled during active disease.

The chain couples TRBV7-8 to TRBJ2-2; 7 bases align to TRBD2. Germline CDR1 SGHVS, CDR2 FQNEAQ. The CDR3 loop spans 16 amino acids. The ends lost 5 bases at V and 0 bases at J; junction bases unmatched: 6. This chain's CDR3 is CASSATSVANTGELFF. CDR3 coding DNA: TGTGCCAGCAGCGCCACTAGCGTCGCGAACACCGGGGAGCTGTTTTTT.

CDR3 amino acids: CASTTSNYGYTF. CDR3 in DNA: TGTGCCAGCACGACATCAAACTATGGCTACACCTTC. The chain uses TRBV7-8 and TRBJ1-2; D gene ambiguous. Trimming removed 7 bases from V and 2 bases from J, with 8 bases in between. Germline V CDR1 and CDR2: SGHVS, FQNEAQ. This CDR3 contains 12 residues.

This sequence joins TRBV3-1 (or the pseudogene TRBV3-2) and TRBJ2-1; TRBD2 is a possible D gene (7 bases). The CDR3 extends over 16 amino acids. CDR1 is LGHDT, CDR2 YNNKEL, per germline (reference sequence). V was trimmed by 2 bases and J by 3 bases, leaving 14 bases between them. The CDR3 here is CASSQPRGGSYNEQFF. In DNA form, the CDR3 reads TGTGCCAGCAGCCAACCTAGGGGGGGGAGCTACAATGAGCAGTTCTTC.

The chain employs TRBV19 and TRBJ2-3; D might be TRBD1 (6 bases). Trimming removed 4 bases at V and 2 bases at J, with 13 bases between. Germline V CDR1 and CDR2: LNHDA, SQIVND (reference sequence). The CDR3 is 15 amino acids. CDR3 DNA: TGTGCCAGTAGTACCCTCAGGGACAACACAGATACGCAGTATTTT. It encodes CASSTLRDNTDTQYF. The full variable domain, its missing parts supplied by reference TRBV19 and TRBJ2-3, is DGGITQSPKYLFRKEGQNVTLSCEQNLNHDAMYWYRQDPGQGLRLIYYSQIVNDFQKGDIAEGYSVSREKKESFPLTVTSAQKNPTAFYLCASSTLRDNTDTQYFGPGTRLTVL.

V is TRBV7-9 and J is TRBJ1-1; 7 positions agree with TRBD1. V lost 7 bases to trimming and J lost 0 bases; unmatched junction nucleotides: 5. In germline, CDR1 is SEHNR, CDR2 FQNEAQ (reference sequence). The CDR3 extends over 14 amino acids. The CDR3, as DNA: TGTGCCAGCACGCGAGGGGGCATGAACACTGAAGCTTTCTTT. It encodes CASTRGGMNTEAFF.

The rearrangement uses TRBV5-5 and TRBJ1-1, with TRBD1 identical over 10 bases. From germline, CDR1 is SGHKS and CDR2 YYEKEE (reference sequence). The CDR3 contains 18 residues. Trimming cost V 2 bases and J 7 bases; bases outside gene matches: 17. CDR3 coding DNA: TGTGCCAGCAGCTTATATGTCAGGACAGGGGGTTATGGGAATGAAGCTTTCTTT. This codes for CASSLYVRTGGYGNEAFF.

V usage is TRBV29-1 and J usage is TRBJ2-3; TRBD2 aligns across 12 bases. Trimming cost V 5 bases and J 6 bases; bases outside gene matches: 3. Germline CDR1 reads SQVTM; CDR2 reads ANQGSEA. The CDR3 is made up of 13 amino acids. CDR3 sequence: CSVKTSGGDTQYF. As DNA, the CDR3 is TGCAGCGTTAAGACTAGCGGGGGTGATACGCAGTATTTT.

J is TRBJ1-1 and V is TRBV28; perhaps TRBD1 as D (5 bases). Trimming stripped 11 bases from V and 1 base from J, with 14 bases between. The CDR3 contains 13 residues. Germline assignment: CDR1 MDHEN and CDR2 SYDVKM. CDR3 DNA: TGTGCCGGGGGGACGGAGAAGAACACTGAAGCTTTCTTT. It specifies CAGGTEKNTEAFF. Together with reference TRBV28 and TRBJ1-1, the CDR3 gives the full variable domain: DVKVTQSSRYLVKRTGEKVFLECVQDMDHENMFWYRQDPGLGLRLIYFSYDVKMKEKGDIPEGYSVSREKKERFSLILESASTNQTSMYLCAGGTEKNTEAFFGQGTRLTVV.

The rearrangement uses TRBV28 and TRBJ2-2, with 9 nucleotides matching TRBD1. J gave up 1 base and V 6 bases, and 6 bases lay outside the gene matches. Germline loops: CDR1 MDHEN, CDR2 SYDVKM. The CDR3 totals 16 residues. The CDR3 loop is CASRPGGQGNTGELFF. CDR3 nucleotide sequence: TGTGCCAGCAGACCGGGGGGACAGGGGAACACCGGGGAGCTGTTTTTT.

This chain's CDR3 is CASSQDRETQYF. The CDR3 coding sequence is TGCGCCAGCAGCCAAGATCGAGAGACCCAGTACTTC. The V gene is TRBV4-1, the J gene TRBJ2-5; D unresolved. V dropped 0 bases and J dropped 4 bases, with 3 bases sitting between them. Per germline, CDR1 MGHRA and CDR2 YSYEKL. The length of the CDR3 is 12 residues.

The chain combines TRBV2 with TRBJ2-7; 7 bases are a match to TRBD1. Germline V CDR1 and CDR2: SNHLY, FYNNEI. J lost 3 bases, V lost 6 bases, and 2 bases had no gene match. The length of the CDR3 is 12 residues. This chain's CDR3 is CASRGQIYEQYF. DNA for the CDR3: TGTGCCAGCAGGGGACAGATCTACGAGCAGTACTTC.

The chain recombines TRBV11-2 with TRBJ2-3; 12 bases match TRBD2. The CDR3 is 15 residues long. With V trimmed by 4 bases and J by 7 bases, 6 bases remained unmatched. CDR1 is SGHAT and CDR2 is FQNNGV in the germline V gene. The CDR3 bases are TGTGCCAGCAGCTCGACTAGCGGGGGACAAAATACGCAGTATTTT. It translates to CASSSTSGGQNTQYF.

The rearrangement uses TRBV19 and TRBJ2-1, with a weak D call TRBD2 (6 bases). Germline CDR1 and CDR2: LNHDA and SQIVND (reference sequence). Trimming took off 3 bases at V and 0 bases at J, with 9 bases between the two ends. This CDR3 is 15 amino acids long. This chain's CDR3 is CASSINGGSYNEQFF. In nucleotides, the CDR3 is TGTGCCAGTAGTATCAACGGGGGCTCCTACAATGAGCAGTTCTTC.

V usage is TRBV11-2 and J usage is TRBJ2-2, with D possibly TRBD1 on 6 matching bases. Deletions cut 0 bases from V and 4 bases from J, with 18 bases between. CDR1 and CDR2 from the germline V gene are SGHAT and FQNNGV. CDR3 length equals 18 residues. The CDR3 region has the DNA TGTGCCAGCAGCTTAGACGATACCCGAGCGGACAGCACCGGGGAGCTGTTTTTT. This sequence encodes CASSLDDTRADSTGELFF. Based on the CDR3 plus reference TRBV11-2 and TRBJ2-2, the full variable domain is EAGVAQSPRYKIIEKRQSVAFWCNPISGHATLYWYQQILGQGPKLLIQFQNNGVVDDSQLPKDRFSAERLKGVDSTLKIQPAKLEDSAVYLCASSLDDTRADSTGELFFGEGSRLTVL.

The rearrangement links TRBV6-6 to TRBJ1-2, with TRBD1 matching over 7 bases. V lost 4 bases and J lost 8; bases outside the gene matches: 10. Germline CDR1 is MNHNY and CDR2 is SVGAGI (reference sequence). The CDR3 covers 14 residues. CDR3 in amino acids: CASSFPDRVSGYTF. CDR3 in DNA: TGTGCCAGCAGTTTCCCAGACAGGGTCAGCGGCTACACCTTC.

The rearrangement links TRBV29-1 to TRBJ1-4; 7 bases are shared with TRBD1. With 7 bases clipped from V and 0 bases from J, the junction kept 8 bases outside the gene matches. CDR3 length: 15 residues. Germline V gene sequence: CDR1 SQVTM, CDR2 ANQGSEA. DNA of the CDR3: TGCAGCGCCAGACAGGGAAGTACAACTAATGAAAAACTGTTTTTT. It translates to CSARQGSTTNEKLFF. Full variable domain (missing parts from reference TRBV29-1 and TRBJ1-4): SAVISQKPSRDICQRGTSLTIQCQVDSQVTMMFWYRQQPGQSLTLIATANQGSEATYESGFVIDKFPISRPNLTFSTLTVSNMSPEDSSIYLCSARQGSTTNEKLFFGSGTQLSVL.